Below, 2 T cell receptor beta chains from the same sample are listed, as sequenced in a study of graft-versus-host responses after intestinal transplantation. Once graft tissue had been processed, intraepithelial and lamina propria lymphocytes were released. The assay was immunoSEQ multiplex PCR, and TCRdb's table has in-frame clones only and misses some. The sample yields some 5,600 clones, about three quarters seen once. Here the sequenced sample was ileum tissue, taken 220 to 240 days after intestinal transplant. Receptor source: a human patient who received an intestinal transplant, so some T cells may come from the graft donor.

J is TRBJ1-2 and V is TRBV6-5; D gene unclear. The germline gives CDR1 MNHEY, CDR2 SVGAGI. There are 12 residues in the CDR3. The V and J ends lost 5 bases and 5 bases respectively, with 9 bases between them. The CDR3 region is CASSPFAYGYTF. CDR3 DNA sequence: TGTGCCAGCAGTCCGTTCGCGTATGGCTACACCTTC.

The chain joins TRBV2 to TRBJ1-1; TRBD1 might be the D (6 bases). The length of the CDR3 is 15 residues. V was pared by 0 bases and J by 5 bases, with 13 bases between. Germline assignment: CDR1 SNHLY and CDR2 FYNNEI. Here the CDR3 reads CASSEAPGGGTEAFF. CDR3 DNA sequence: TGTGCCAGCAGTGAAGCCCCCGGGGGCGGGACTGAAGCTTTCTTT.